A selection of T cell receptor beta chains follows, all from one sample in a study of cytomegalovirus exposure and HLA in healthy donors. Sequenced by immunoSEQ multiplex PCR; TCRdb stores in-frame clones only, minus some. The sample gives about 130,000 clones, less than 80% of which show up once; 3% to 4.5% is in the top ten. Specimen: PBMCs. These receptors originate from a man aged 40-55 years in good health and CMV-seropositive. The CDR3 runs from the conserved cysteine through the conserved F or W. Fields, in order: J gene, V gene, clone size, D gene, CDR3 protein, CDR3 DNA. The D gene is left open where the match is weak. Not every row has a clone size; where given, it reads once, few, many or a size class.

TRBJ2-5 | TRBV4-2 | once | TRBD2 | CASSQPMGLAGGQETQYF | TGTGCCAGCAGCCAACCGATGGGACTAGCGGGGGGCCAAGAGACCCAGTACTTC
TRBJ2-1 | TRBV30 | - | TRBD2 | CAWSERGLPQFF | TGTGCCTGGAGTGAGCGGGGGCTCCCGCAGTTCTTC
TRBJ2-7 | TRBV10-1 | once | TRBD1 | CASSDGTDEQYF | TGCGCCAGCAGTGATGGGACAGACGAGCAGTACTTC
TRBJ2-5 | TRBV6-5 | - | - | CASRYGMRETQYF | TGTGCCAGCCGGTACGGGATGCGGGAGACCCAGTACTTC
TRBJ2-1 | TRBV27 | few | TRBD2 | CASSLFAPTSGSVDEQFF | TGTGCCAGCAGTTTATTCGCCCCGACTAGCGGGAGTGTCGATGAGCAGTTCTTC
TRBJ2-7 | TRBV5-1 | - | - | CASSLANSPAGVYEQYF | TGCGCCAGCAGCTTGGCCAACTCTCCGGCCGGGGTATACGAGCAGTACTTC
TRBJ2-1 | TRBV28 | few | TRBD2 | CASRPDRGGEVSEQFF | TGTGCCAGCAGACCCGACCGGGGGGGCGAGGTTAGTGAGCAGTTCTTC
TRBJ2-1 | TRBV7-8 | - | - | CASSRDGAGEQFF | TGTGCCAGCAGCCGGGATGGGGCGGGAGAGCAGTTCTTC
TRBJ2-7 | TRBV7-8 | - | - | CASSLGQIYEQYF | TGTGCCAGCAGCTTAGGACAGATCTACGAGCAGTACTTC
TRBJ2-1 | TRBV7-9 | - | TRBD1 | CASSSRDRLQGEQFF | TGTGCCAGCAGCTCACGGGACAGATTACAGGGTGAGCAGTTCTTC
TRBJ1-3 | TRBV19 | - | - | CASNGVGGSGNTIYF | TGTGCCAGTAACGGCGTGGGGGGTTCTGGAAACACCATATATTTT
TRBJ2-7 | TRBV7-2 | - | - | CASSLVFLLSYEQYF | TGTGCCAGCAGCTTAGTCTTCTTACTCTCCTACGAGCAGTACTTC
TRBJ1-3 | TRBV5-1 | once | - | CASSLTGISGNTIYF | TGCGCCAGCAGCTTAACAGGGATCTCTGGAAACACCATATATTTT
TRBJ2-5 | TRBV10-1 | - | TRBD1 | CASSDCGRGRVETQYF | TGCGCCAGCAGTGATTGCGGCAGGGGGCGCGTGGAGACCCAGTACTTC
TRBJ2-7 | TRBV6-1 | once | TRBD1 | CASSELGDRDEQYF | TGTGCCAGCAGTGAATTAGGGGACAGGGACGAGCAGTACTTC
TRBJ1-6 | TRBV19 | few | TRBD1 | CASRITGVNSPLHF | TGTGCCAGTAGGATCACAGGGGTTAATTCACCCCTCCACTTT
TRBJ2-7 | TRBV15 | - | TRBD2 | CATSRGLAVEQYF | TGTGCCACCAGCAGAGGACTAGCGGTCGAGCAGTACTTC
TRBJ2-5 | TRBV7-8 | - | TRBD2 | CASSLAGLAEETQYF | TGTGCCAGCAGCTTAGCGGGACTAGCGGAAGAGACCCAGTACTTC
TRBJ1-1 | TRBV27 | few | - | CASSASRGNTEAFF | TGTGCCAGCAGTGCTTCCCGAGGAAACACTGAAGCTTTCTTT
TRBJ2-5 | TRBV4-2 | few | TRBD2 | CASSPRLAALGETQYF | TGTGCCAGCAGCCCCAGACTAGCGGCATTAGGAGAGACCCAGTACTTC
TRBJ2-3 | TRBV5-6 | - | TRBD2 | CASRGLAGGPDTQYF | TGTGCCAGCAGGGGTTTAGCGGGGGGGCCAGATACGCAGTATTTT
TRBJ2-3 | TRBV19 | - | - | CASSIDRPSAGPDGDTQYF | TGTGCCAGTAGTATAGATCGGCCTAGCGCGGGCCCAGACGGTGATACGCAGTATTTT
TRBJ2-7 | TRBV18 | - | - | CASSPYRGRTDYEQYF | TGTGCCAGCTCACCATACCGTGGCCGAACCGACTACGAGCAGTACTTC
TRBJ2-1 | TRBV28 | - | - | CASSKEDEQFF | TGTGCCAGCAGCAAGGAGGATGAGCAGTTCTTC
TRBJ1-4 | TRBV7-9 | few | - | CASSIGGGEEKLFF | TGTGCCAGCAGCATCGGGGGTGGGGAAGAAAAACTGTTTTTT
TRBJ1-1 | TRBV23-1 | - | - | CARGGNTEAFF | TGCGCCAGGGGGGGGAACACTGAAGCTTTCTTT
TRBJ2-5 | TRBV14 | - | - | CASSPLGRQETQYF | TGTGCCAGCAGCCCGCTGGGGAGACAAGAGACCCAGTACTTC
TRBJ1-6 | TRBV2 | - | - | CASSEVGRGDNSPLHF | TGTGCCAGCAGTGAAGTTGGTAGGGGTGATAATTCACCCCTCCACTTT
TRBJ2-7 | TRBV4-1 | - | - | CASSLGQLAYEQYF | TGCGCCAGCAGCCTAGGACAGCTAGCCTACGAGCAGTACTTC
TRBJ1-1 | TRBV5-1 | few | - | CASSPTQGSSEAFF | TGCGCCAGCAGCCCGACCCAGGGAAGCTCTGAAGCTTTCTTT
TRBJ2-3 | TRBV2 | - | TRBD1 | CASSLQQGGTDTQYF | TGTGCCAGCAGCCTTCAGCAGGGGGGCACAGATACGCAGTATTTT
TRBJ1-6 | TRBV5-1 | once | - | CASTLRGGSPLHF | TGCGCCAGCACCCTGAGGGGGGGTTCACCCCTCCACTTT
TRBJ1-4 | TRBV7-9 | - | TRBD1 | CASSPNRGIANEKLFF | TGTGCCAGCAGCCCAAACAGGGGAATAGCAAATGAAAAACTGTTTTTT
TRBJ1-1 | TRBV6-5 | - | - | CASSSVGGMNTEAFF | TGTGCCAGCAGTAGTGTGGGGGGGATGAACACTGAAGCTTTCTTT
TRBJ1-6 | TRBV6-5 | - | - | CASSYSRGNSPLHF | TGTGCCAGCAGTTACTCACGCGGTAATTCACCCCTCCACTTT
TRBJ2-2 | TRBV5-4 | - | - | CASSFGHTNTGELFF | TGTGCCAGCAGCTTCGGACACACTAACACCGGGGAGCTGTTTTTT
TRBJ2-3 | TRBV6-4 | - | TRBD2 | CASSDSAGGLDTQYF | TGTGCCAGCAGTGACTCGGCGGGGGGGTTGGATACGCAGTATTTT
TRBJ2-5 | TRBV5-1 | - | - | CASSSRVGEEETQYF | TGCGCCAGCAGCTCTCGGGTGGGAGAGGAAGAGACCCAGTACTTC
TRBJ2-5 | TRBV4-2 | few | - | CASSHPGQETQYF | TGTGCCAGCAGCCATCCCGGACAGGAGACCCAGTACTTC
TRBJ1-2 | TRBV7-8 | - | - | CASSLDFRGSREDGYTF | TGTGCCAGCAGCTTAGATTTCCGTGGTTCCCGGGAAGATGGCTACACCTTC
TRBJ1-3 | TRBV5-1 | once | - | CASSLSSTSSGNTIYF | TGCGCCAGCAGCTTGAGCTCGACTAGCTCTGGAAACACCATATATTTT
TRBJ2-7 | TRBV2 | once | TRBD1 | CASTRDRDYEQYF | TGTGCCAGCACCCGGGACAGGGACTACGAGCAGTACTTC
TRBJ2-7 | TRBV15 | once | - | CATSRVSQTYEQYF | TGTGCCACCAGCAGAGTTAGCCAGACCTACGAGCAGTACTTC
TRBJ2-7 | TRBV29-1 | - | - | CSAEGSTGYEQYF | TGCAGCGCCGAGGGATCGACGGGTTACGAGCAGTACTTC
TRBJ1-2 | TRBV4-1 | - | - | CASSQGSGENYGYTF | TGCGCCAGCAGCCAAGGGAGCGGGGAGAACTATGGCTACACCTTC
TRBJ1-1 | TRBV6-6 | - | TRBD1 | CASITGTGTEAFF | TGTGCCAGCATTACCGGGACAGGGACTGAAGCTTTCTTT
TRBJ2-3 | TRBV13 | - | - | CASSLRGNTDTQYF | TGTGCCAGCAGCTTAAGGGGAAACACAGATACGCAGTATTTT
TRBJ2-4 | TRBV4-1 | - | - | CASSQDAGPRPMYF | TGCGCCAGCAGCCAAGATGCGGGACCCCGCCCAATGTACTTC
TRBJ2-1 | TRBV28 | - | TRBD2 | CASSLLTSGWDNEQFF | TGTGCCAGCAGTTTATTGACTAGCGGGTGGGACAATGAGCAGTTCTTC
TRBJ1-4 | TRBV9 | - | TRBD1 | CASSAGQVATNEKLFF | TGTGCCAGCAGCGCGGGACAGGTTGCAACTAATGAAAAACTGTTTTTT
TRBJ1-1 | TRBV5-1 | - | TRBD1 | CASSAGQVNTEAFF | TGCGCCAGCAGCGCGGGACAGGTGAACACTGAAGCTTTCTTT
TRBJ2-1 | TRBV28 | - | - | CASSWGTQNEQFF | TGTGCCAGCAGTTGGGGGACTCAGAATGAGCAGTTCTTC
TRBJ1-2 | TRBV2 | few | TRBD1 | CASSTRTGGGSYGYTF | TGTGCCAGCAGTACCCGGACAGGGGGAGGTAGCTATGGCTACACCTTC
TRBJ1-1 | TRBV29-1 | - | - | CSVERVGAFF | TGCAGCGTTGAGAGGGTTGGAGCTTTCTTT
TRBJ2-1 | TRBV9 | few | TRBD2 | CASSDRLAVAYNEQFF | TGTGCCAGCAGCGACCGACTAGCGGTGGCCTACAATGAGCAGTTCTTC